This T cell receptor (beta chain) was profiled in a study of molecular identifiers for immune sequencing clone quantification. Previously described methods with listed TCR primers produced the bulk TCR libraries. TCRdb used MiXCR to reprocess the PCR reads, holding one entry per CDR3 protein. The sample has about 320,000 distinct CDR3 sequences, 20% to 25% seen once. Germline V gives CDR1 SEHNR, CDR2 FQNEAQ (reference sequence). This CDR3 comprises 17 residues. Trimming removed 0 bases from V and 3 bases from J; junction bases left unmatched: 11. From roughly 21,000 to 960,000 sorted cells, naive CD8 libraries were generated with 10%, 30% or 50% RNA.

This TCR derives from a human donor in good health. Some libraries in this study had Jurkat cell RNA spiked in. The material sequenced was naive CD8+ T cells from blood, with Jurkat cell RNA spiked in. Described subset: FACS-sorted CD8+CD4-CCR7+CD45RA+ naive T cells. The rearrangement links TRBV7-9 to TRBJ2-7; 7 bases are shared with TRBD2. The CDR3 nucleotides read TGTGCCAGCAGCTTAGCCGCCGCGGGCGGGAGTAGCTACGAGCAGTACTTC. Translating it yields CASSLAAAGGSSYEQYF.